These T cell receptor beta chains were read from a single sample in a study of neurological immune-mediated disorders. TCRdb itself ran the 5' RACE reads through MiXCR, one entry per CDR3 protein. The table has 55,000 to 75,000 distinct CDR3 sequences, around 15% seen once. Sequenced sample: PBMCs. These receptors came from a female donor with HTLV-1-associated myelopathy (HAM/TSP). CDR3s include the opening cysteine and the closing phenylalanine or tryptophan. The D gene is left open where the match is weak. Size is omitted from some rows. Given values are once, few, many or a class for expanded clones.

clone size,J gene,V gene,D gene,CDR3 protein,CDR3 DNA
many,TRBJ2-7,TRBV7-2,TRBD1,CASSPTRTGYYEQYF,TGTGCCAGCAGCCCAACAAGGACAGGGTATTACGAGCAGTACTTC
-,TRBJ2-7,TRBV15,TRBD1,CATSREGASYEQYF,TGTGCTACCAGCAGAGAGGGGGCCAGCTACGAGCAGTACTTC
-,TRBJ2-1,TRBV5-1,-,CASSSAYRVPDEQFF,TGCGCCAGCAGCTCGGCTTACAGGGTCCCCGATGAGCAGTTCTTC
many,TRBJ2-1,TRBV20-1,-,CSARDYNEQFF,TGCAGTGCTAGAGATTACAATGAGCAGTTCTTC
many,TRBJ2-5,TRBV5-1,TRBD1,CASSLGQGEGKTQYF,TGCGCCAGCAGCCTCGGACAGGGGGAGGGAAAGACCCAGTACTTC
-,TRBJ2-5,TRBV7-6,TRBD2,CASSTPSGGETQYF,TGTGCCAGCAGCACCCCTAGCGGGGGTGAGACCCAGTACTTC
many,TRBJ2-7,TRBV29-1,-,CSVELGPNSYEQYF,TGCAGCGTTGAGTTGGGCCCGAACTCCTACGAGCAGTACTTC
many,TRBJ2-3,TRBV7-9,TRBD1,CASSKSTGSEDTQYF,TGTGCCAGCAGCAAGTCGACAGGGTCAGAAGATACGCAGTATTTT
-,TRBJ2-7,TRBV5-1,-,CASSLTGNEQYF,TGCGCCAGCAGCTTGACAGGGAACGAGCAGTACTTC
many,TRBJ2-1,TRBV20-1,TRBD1,CSAQRQGGYNEQFF,TGCAGTGCTCAACGACAGGGGGGGTACAATGAGCAGTTCTTC
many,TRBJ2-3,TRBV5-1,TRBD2,CASSLETSGGASTDTQYF,TGCGCCAGCAGCTTGGAGACTAGCGGGGGGGCTAGCACAGATACGCAGTATTTT
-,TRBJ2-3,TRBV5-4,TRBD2,CASSLAGLLTDTQYF,TGTGCCAGCAGCTTGGCGGGACTACTCACAGATACGCAGTATTTT
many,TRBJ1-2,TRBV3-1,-,CASSQDGSYGYTF,TGTGCCAGCAGCCAAGATGGCAGCTATGGCTACACCTTC
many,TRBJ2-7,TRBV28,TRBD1,CASSPRTGGRYEQYF,TGTGCCAGCAGCCCTCGGACAGGGGGCAGATACGAGCAGTACTTC
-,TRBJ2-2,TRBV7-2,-,CASSFVPSAYTGELFF,TGTGCCAGCAGCTTCGTCCCCAGCGCTTACACCGGGGAGCTGTTTTTT
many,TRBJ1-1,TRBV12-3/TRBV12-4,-,CASSLVPLNLNTEAFF,TGTGCCAGCAGTTTAGTTCCCCTGAATTTGAACACTGAAGCTTTCTTT
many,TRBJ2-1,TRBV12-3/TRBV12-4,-,CASSPTRNNEQFF,TGTGCCAGCAGTCCGACCAGGAACAATGAGCAGTTCTTC
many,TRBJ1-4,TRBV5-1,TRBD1,CASSPGDREQKAEKLFF,TGCGCCAGCAGCCCCGGGGACAGGGAGCAGAAGGCTGAAAAACTGTTTTTT
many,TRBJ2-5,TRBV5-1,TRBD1,CASTDQGQGGETQYF,TGCGCCAGCACCGACCAGGGACAGGGGGGAGAGACCCAGTACTTC
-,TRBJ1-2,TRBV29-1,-,CSVVLGSGYTF,TGCAGCGTTGTTTTAGGGAGCGGCTACACCTTC
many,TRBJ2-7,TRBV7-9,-,CASSPDDRKYEQYF,TGTGCCAGCAGCCCAGACGACAGAAAATACGAGCAGTACTTC
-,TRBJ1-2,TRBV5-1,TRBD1,CASSDRDKKLYGYTF,TGCGCCAGCAGCGACAGGGATAAGAAACTCTATGGCTACACCTTC
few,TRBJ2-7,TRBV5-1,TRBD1,CASSYAIRTGEVGGYEQYF,TGCGCCAGCAGCTACGCTATTAGGACAGGGGAAGTAGGTGGCTACGAGCAGTACTTC
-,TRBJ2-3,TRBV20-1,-,CSARVGGGTDTQYF,TGCAGTGCTAGAGTGGGCGGGGGCACAGATACGCAGTATTTT
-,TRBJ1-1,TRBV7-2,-,CASSPRLPDRSVAFF,TGTGCCAGCAGCCCGCGCCTCCCGGACAGATCAGTAGCTTTCTTT
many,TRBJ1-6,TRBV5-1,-,CASSLGNAGGGPRNSPLHF,TGCGCCAGCAGCTTGGGGAACGCCGGAGGGGGACCCCGAAATTCACCCCTCCACTTT
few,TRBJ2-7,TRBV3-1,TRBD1,CASRLRGQTYEQYF,TGTGCCAGCAGGCTTCGGGGACAGACCTACGAGCAGTACTTC
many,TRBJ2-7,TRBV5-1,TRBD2,CASGTGTSGVYEQYF,TGCGCCAGCGGGACCGGCACTAGCGGGGTCTACGAGCAGTACTTC
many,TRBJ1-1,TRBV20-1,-,CSARGRGDTEAFF,TGCAGTGCTAGAGGGCGGGGGGACACTGAAGCTTTCTTT
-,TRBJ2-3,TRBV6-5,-,CASSYSWVVWDTIDTQYF,TGTGCCAGCAGTTACTCGTGGGTGGTGTGGGACACGATAGATACGCAGTATTTT